This T cell receptor beta chain was sequenced during a study of blood T cell repertoires in COVID-19. On the study more broadly: The United States, Italy and Spain supplied acute and convalescent COVID-19 samples. The analysed material was cDNA or gDNA that came from T cells, B-cell-depleted T cells, or PBMCs.

V trimming: 4 bases; J trimming: 8 bases; junction bases outside the gene matches: 7. CDR3 size: 14 residues. The V gene's germline CDR1 is MDHEN and CDR2 SYDVKM. Recruited during active infection, patients (from Seattle) were subsequently followed longitudinally. Methods used by the authors: Amplification from reference gene primers served as the basis for estimated nucleated cell counts. Here immunoSEQ multiplex PCR was the method, and the copy in TCRdb shows in-frame clones only, minus some. The DNA gave D and trimming, while V, J and clone size come from that table. The sample contains some 180,000 clones, roughly 77% of which appear only once.

The chain recombines TRBV28 with TRBJ1-4; 7 bases match TRBD1. The TCR sequence derives from a middle-aged woman with COVID-19, enrolled during active disease. The source material was peripheral blood. In DNA, the CDR3 is TGTGCCAGCAGTTCTCCGACAGGGCGAGAAAAACTGTTTTTT. Residues: CASSSPTGREKLFF.